These T cell receptor beta chains were read from a single sample in a study of T-cell reconstitution after alpha-beta-depleted transplantation in children. In TCRdb, the PCR reads were re-called with MiXCR into one record per CDR3 protein. The sample has hundreds of thousands of distinct CDR3 sequences; approximately 12% are singletons. The sample was PBMCs from the stem cell graft donor, taken from the stem cell graft. All receptors derive from a human donor who donated a stem cell graft to a child with combined immunodeficiency. Both conserved end residues are part of each CDR3. A D gene is named only where the DNA matches it firmly. Expanded clones are given a class, and other clones once, few, many or no size at all.

>11|few|-|TRBV6-6|TRBJ1-2
TGTGCCGCGCAGAGGGCGTCTGGCTACACCTTC
CAAQRASGYTF
>13|few|-|TRBV3-1|TRBJ2-5
TGTGCCAGCACGGGCCCTTTCCAAGAGACCCAGTACTTC
CASTGPFQETQYF
>15|few|-|TRBV15|TRBJ1-2
TGTGCCACCAGCTACGCTTACGGTGCTAACTATGGCTACACCTTC
CATSYAYGANYGYTF
>14|few|TRBD1|TRBV2|TRBJ2-1
TGTGCCCAGATGCGGCGAGACAGGGAGAATGAGCAGTTCTTC
CAQMRRDRENEQFF
>16|few|-|TRBV7-9|TRBJ1-5
TGTGCCAGCAGCTTAGGCTACGGGGGCTGGGGTCAGCCCCAGCATTTT
CASSLGYGGWGQPQHF
>13|-|TRBD2|TRBV12-3/TRBV12-4|TRBJ2-5
TGTGCCAGCACCAGCGGGGGGGGAGAGACCCAGTACTTC
CASTSGGGETQYF
>15|-|TRBD2|TRBV18|TRBJ2-7
TGTGCCAGCTCACCACCGAGCGGGAGGGCATTCGAGCAGTACTTC
CASSPPSGRAFEQYF
>16|many|TRBD1|TRBV12-3/TRBV12-4|TRBJ2-3
TGTGCCAGCAGTTTGGGGACAGGGGGGCCCACAGATACGCAGTATTTT
CASSLGTGGPTDTQYF
>15|few|-|TRBV28|TRBJ2-2
TGTGCCAGCAGGCAGCCGGGACACGACTCCGGGGAGCTGTTTTTT
CASRQPGHDSGELFF
>14|many|TRBD2|TRBV11-2|TRBJ2-5
TGTGCCAGCAGCTTAGCTAGCGGGCAAGAGACCCAGTACTTC
CASSLASGQETQYF
>13|few|TRBD2|TRBV12-5|TRBJ2-2
TGTGCTAGTGGTTCGGGGGGAACCGGGGAGCTGTTTTTT
CASGSGGTGELFF
>13|many|-|TRBV4-2|TRBJ1-5
TGTGCCAGCAGCCAAGACGTAGGGCAGCCCCAGCATTTT
CASSQDVGQPQHF
>14|few|-|TRBV29-1|TRBJ2-1
TGCAGCATCTATCTCGGGGGTTCCTACAATGAGCAGTTCTTC
CSIYLGGSYNEQFF
>14|-|-|TRBV7-6|TRBJ2-7
TGTGCCAGCTCTTCGGCTCCTAGCCCCTACGAGCAGTACTTC
CASSSAPSPYEQYF
>16|-|-|TRBV5-1|TRBJ2-5
TGCGCCAGCAGCTTGTGGCAGGGATCGAAGGAAGAGACCCAGTACTTC
CASSLWQGSKEETQYF
>14|many|-|TRBV4-3|TRBJ2-4
TGCGCCAGCAGCAGAACGGACGCCAAAAACATTCAGTACTTC
CASSRTDAKNIQYF
>12|-|-|TRBV29-1|TRBJ2-7
TGCGGCCCCAACATGCTGGTGCACGAGCAGTACTTC
CGPNMLVHEQYF
>15|-|-|TRBV15|TRBJ2-5
TGTGCCACCAGCAGAGCGGGTGCCATTCGGGAGACCCAGTACTTC
CATSRAGAIRETQYF
>17|many|-|TRBV6-5|TRBJ2-1
TGTGCCAGCAGTTCTCCCTCGGGGGAGGGGGAAAAGAATGAGCAGTTCTTC
CASSSPSGEGEKNEQFF
>14|few|-|TRBV5-4|TRBJ2-1
TGTGCCAGCAGCGGCCGGGACGCCTCCTCTGAGCAGTTCTTC
CASSGRDASSEQFF
>18|-|TRBD2|TRBV5-1|TRBJ2-5
TGCGCCAGCAGCGGCTGGACTAGCGGGGGGGCTGGGCAAGAGACCCAGTACTTC
CASSGWTSGGAGQETQYF
>14|-|-|TRBV3-1|TRBJ2-3
TGTACCAGCTACACAGCAGGGGGCACAGATACGCAGTATTTT
CTSYTAGGTDTQYF
>14|few|-|TRBV12-3/TRBV12-4|TRBJ2-1
TGTGCCAGCAGTACGGACAGAACTTACAATGAGCAGTTCTTC
CASSTDRTYNEQFF
>12|many|-|TRBV12-3/TRBV12-4|TRBJ2-3
TGTGCCAGCGGACTCAGCACAGATACGCAGTATTTT
CASGLSTDTQYF
>11|-|-|TRBV30|TRBJ1-1
TGTGCCTGGAGTCTTGGACGTGAAGCTTTCTTT
CAWSLGREAFF
>12|many|-|TRBV18|TRBJ2-1
TGTGCCAGCTCACCAGGAAACAATGAGCAGTTCTTC
CASSPGNNEQFF
>15|few|-|TRBV20-1|TRBJ1-3
TGCAGTGCTCCACCTGGGGGAAACTCTGGAAACACCATATATTTT
CSAPPGGNSGNTIYF
>15|once|-|TRBV20-1|TRBJ2-5
TGCAGTGCTAGAGTTTCGGGCAGGGAAAAGGAGACCCAGTACTTC
CSARVSGREKETQYF
>16|few|TRBD1|TRBV5-6|TRBJ2-1
TGTGCCAGCAGGCGAAACAGGGGGTGGCCCTACAATGAGCAGTTCTTC
CASRRNRGWPYNEQFF
>15|-|TRBD1|TRBV12-3/TRBV12-4|TRBJ2-1
TGTGCCAGCAGCATGACAGGGGGCATAGGCCATGAGCAGTTCTTC
CASSMTGGIGHEQFF
>14|-|-|TRBV10-3|TRBJ2-3
TGTGCCATCAGTCGAGCGGCGGGGCCGGATACGCAGTATTTT
CAISRAAGPDTQYF
>14|few|TRBD1|TRBV6-5|TRBJ2-3
TGTGCCAGCAGTTACGGAACAGGGGCAGATACGCAGTATTTT
CASSYGTGADTQYF
>14|few|TRBD1|TRBV4-3|TRBJ2-7
TGCGCCAGCCCAGTCCCGGGACAGGAATTTGTTGAGTACTTC
CASPVPGQEFVEYF
>17|few|-|TRBV3-1|TRBJ2-7
TGTGCCAGCAGCCAAGAGAATCATCCGGGACGGTACTACGAGCAGTACTTC
CASSQENHPGRYYEQYF
>14|-|-|TRBV10-3|TRBJ2-3
TGTGCCATCAGTGTTGGGGCTCGCACAGATACGCAGTATTTT
CAISVGARTDTQYF
>18|-|-|TRBV6-4|TRBJ2-1
TGTGCCAGCAGTGACTTACTACAGGGAGATGGTCCCTACAATGAGCAGTTCTTC
CASSDLLQGDGPYNEQFF
>15|-|-|TRBV20-1|TRBJ1-1
TGCAGTGCAAGAGCCCCAGAAAGGGGTGACACTGAAGCTTTCTTT
CSARAPERGDTEAFF